One and the same sample provided the 17 T cell receptor delta chains below, sequenced in a study of gamma-delta T cells after stem cell transplantation (dated by TCRdb to 2016 to 2018). Library creation used RT-PCR. Instrument on record: Illumina MiSeq. With CATT, TCRdb called clones again from the public reads; duplicate DNA rows were later joined. The sample table lists approximately 1,500 delta-chain clones, roughly 1.8% of them with a count of one. Approximately 70% of the sample is taken by the ten largest. The sample was gamma-delta T cells. These TCRs come from a human donor. It is not recorded whose cells these are; they may come from a transplant donor.

Concerning this clone itself: This clone may be a read error of a much larger clone one base away. Other DNA sequences in this sample translate to the same CDR3. The chain uses TRDV2 and TRDJ1; D remains unclear. Germline V gene sequence: CDR1 GEAIGNYY, CDR2 EKD. This CDR3 has 15 residues. The CDR3, as DNA: TGTGCCTGCGACACGGTTGGGAAGTACACCGATAAACTCATCTTT. It codes for CACDTVGKYTDKLIF.

Points on this clone: Other DNA variants within this sample encode the same CDR3. The chain carries TRDV1 and TRDJ1, with a tentative D call TRDD2 (8 bases). The CDR3 contains 20 residues. CDR1 and CDR2 (germline): TSWWSYY, QGS. V dropped 5 bases and J dropped 0 bases, with 28 bases sitting between them. The CDR3 loop reads CALGTPFLILGSVYTDKLIF. DNA for the CDR3: TGTGCTCTTGGGACCCCCTTCCTAATACTGGGGTCGGTGTACACCGATAAACTCATCTTT.

With regard to this clone: Since a far larger clone is one base different, this is likely a read error. Different DNA sequences within this sample yield the same CDR3. The chain uses TRDV2 and TRDJ1; 12 bases map to TRDD3. This CDR3 spans 19 amino acids. Germline V lookup: CDR1 GEAIGNYY, CDR2 EKD. The DNA of the CDR3 is TGTGCCTGCGACACCCTTACTGGGGGATACCGAGGGGCCGCCGATAAACTCATCTTT. Protein product: CACDTLTGGYRGAADKLIF.

This clone was seen a handful of times. The protein TCRdb gives is from a much larger clone and does not agree with this DNA's translation at residue 14, likely a read error; the protein shown here comes from the DNA. The gene calls are TRDV2 and TRDJ1, with 9 positions matching TRDD3. The CDR3 loop spans 16 amino acids. Germline CDR1 is GEAIGNYY and CDR2 is EKD. The CDR3 loop reads CACDVLGEKYTDKRIF. CDR3 DNA sequence: TGTGCCTGTGACGTACTGGGGGAGAAATACACCGATAAACGCATCTTT.

Remarks on this clone: With a far larger clone one base away, a read error is the likely cause. This CDR3 is also generated by other DNA sequences in the sample. The chain joins TRDV2 to TRDJ1, with TRDD3 matching 7 bases. The V gene's germline CDR1 is GEAIGNYY and CDR2 EKD. There are 20 residues in the CDR3. The CDR3 DNA reads TGTGCCTGCGACACCGTAGGGGGATCCCACAAACTCTTCGTGACCGATAAACTCATCTTT. Translation: CACDTVGGSHKLFVTDKLIF.

The genes are TRDV1 and TRDJ1, with 12 bases matching TRDD3. Germline V gives CDR1 TSWWSYY, CDR2 QGS. The V gene end was trimmed by 1 base and the J gene end by 5 bases; junction bases not matched to a gene: 23. The CDR3 runs to 22 residues. The CDR3 protein is CALGERVMIPPAGGYGHDKLIF. The DNA of the CDR3 is TGTGCTCTTGGGGAACGAGTAATGATTCCCCCGGCTGGGGGATACGGCCATGATAAACTCATCTTT.

This clone was found a few times. TCRdb's protein for this DNA is that of a much larger clone and differs from the translation at residue 16, likely a read error; the protein shown is the DNA translation. The chain combines TRDV2 with TRDJ1; 12 bases map to TRDD3. CDR1 GEAIGNYY and CDR2 EKD come from the germline V gene. The CDR3 runs 19 residues. DNA for the CDR3: TGTGCCTGTGACACACTATATGCTGGGGGATACGAAAACACCGATAACCTCATCTTT. Protein: CACDTLYAGGYENTDNLIF.

In this sample, this clone turned up a few times. Translating this DNA gives a protein that differs at residue 12 from the TCRdb one, which belongs to a much larger clone; a read error is likely, and the protein shown is this translation. The chain is built from TRDV2 and TRDJ3; 8 bases align to TRDD3. There are 18 residues in the CDR3. CDR1 GEAIGNYY and CDR2 EKD come from the germline V gene. The junction had 12 bases not matched to a gene; V was cut back by 0 bases and J by 9 bases. The CDR3: CACDTGFQGIQGTRQMFF. The CDR3 region has the DNA TGTGCCTGTGACACCGGATTTCAGGGGATACAAGGCACCCGACAGATGTTTTTC.

This clone was recorded a few times. The same CDR3 arises from other DNA sequences in this sample as well. The CDR3 sequence: CACDPLLGAYTDKLIF. CDR3 DNA: TGTGCCTGTGACCCCTTACTGGGGGCCTACACCGATAAACTCATCTTT. V is TRDV2 and J is TRDJ1, with 8 bases fitting TRDD3. V lost 3 bases and J lost 0; bases outside the gene matches: 8. This CDR3 has 16 amino acids. CDR1 GEAIGNYY and CDR2 EKD come from the germline V gene.

There are a few counts of this clone. TCRdb's listed protein matches a much larger clone and diverges from this DNA's translation at residue 15, likely through a read error; the protein shown comes from the DNA. This rearrangement joins TRDV2 to TRDJ1; 8 bases line up with TRDD3. This CDR3 has 17 residues. The germline V gene has CDR1 GEAIGNYY and CDR2 EKD. CDR3 nucleotide sequence: TGTGCCTGTGACGCTGTTCTGGGGGACCCGTACACCGATAAACCCATCTTT. It yields the protein CACDAVLGDPYTDKPIF.

The rearrangement joins TRDV2 to TRDJ1, with 10 bases fitting TRDD3. Germline CDR1 reads GEAIGNYY; CDR2 reads EKD. After removal of 0 bases from V and 0 bases from J, the junction contained 12 bases not matched to a gene. This CDR3 comprises 19 residues. The CDR3 sequence is CACDTVVRGGYENTDKLIF. CDR3 nucleotide sequence: TGTGCCTGTGACACCGTGGTCCGCGGGGGATACGAAAACACCGATAAACTCATCTTT.

In the case of this clone: TCRdb's entry gives the protein of a much larger clone, which mismatches this DNA's translation at residue 12, likely from a read error; the protein reported here is translated from the DNA. The chain combines TRDV2 with TRDJ1, with 12 bases fitting TRDD3. V was clipped by 3 bases and J by 0 bases; unmatched bases: 10. Germline values: CDR1 GEAIGNYY, CDR2 EKD. The CDR3 runs 18 residues. The CDR3 nucleotides are TGTGCCTGTGACCCTCTACTGGGGGATACTCCGTACACCGATAAACTCATCTTT. Its protein is CACDPLLGDTPYTDKLIF.

This clone was counted between two and nine times. The TCRdb record carries a much larger clone's protein, which differs from this DNA's translation at residue 4; a read error is the likely cause, and the protein listed here is the DNA translation. The V gene is TRDV2, the J gene TRDJ1; D might be TRDD3 (6 bases). Germline CDR1 GEAIGNYY, CDR2 EKD. The CDR3 has 18 residues. The CDR3, as DNA: TGTGCCTGTGGCACCGTTCTGGGGACGCCCTTGTACACCGATAAACTCATCTTT. This translates into CACGTVLGTPLYTDKLIF.

The table lists this clone with a few counts. This may be a read error, as it is one base from a much larger clone. Other DNA sequences of this sample code for an identical CDR3. The rearrangement links TRAV38-2/DV8 to TRDJ1; TRDD2 might be the D (7 bases). The germline CDR1 and CDR2 sequences are TSESDYY and QEAYKQQN. V was cut by 1 base and J by 2 bases, with 30 bases left in between. CDR3 length: 21 residues. The CDR3: CAYRSLSYADWVILYTDKLIF. The CDR3 bases are TGTGCTTATAGGAGCCTTTCCTACGCCGACTGGGTGATCCTATATACCGATAAACTCATCTTT.

Concerning this clone: The protein that TCRdb holds for this DNA derives from a much larger clone and differs from the translated DNA at residue 6, which likely indicates a read error; the protein shown here is translated from the DNA. The chain links TRDV2 to TRDJ1; D tentatively reads TRDD2 or TRDD3 (9 bases each). The CDR3 runs to 24 residues. Trimming stripped 1 base from V and 0 bases from J, with 38 bases between. Germline values: CDR1 GEAIGNYY, CDR2 EKD. The CDR3 DNA reads TGTGCCTGTGACACGCCAGCCTTCCTACTTGGACTGGGGGACCCATCTAGGTACACCGATAAACTCATCTTT. It specifies CACDTPAFLLGLGDPSRYTDKLIF.

Judged by abundance, this clone is hyperexpanded. This sample also contains other DNA sequences that code for the same CDR3. The CDR3 DNA sequence: TGTGCCTGTGACACGCTGGGGGCCTACACCGATAAACTCATCTTT. This codes for CACDTLGAYTDKLIF. This chain joins TRDV2 and TRDJ1; 7 bases align to TRDD3. Per germline, CDR1 GEAIGNYY and CDR2 EKD. This CDR3 comprises 15 residues. Trimming took 1 base from V and 0 from J; bases not matched to a gene: 4.

By its share, this clone is medium-sized (0.01 to 0.1%). A far larger clone is a single base away, which makes a read error likely. The identical CDR3 is also encoded by other nucleotide sequences in the sample. The rearrangement joins TRDV1 to TRDJ1; tentative D call: TRDD2 (8 bases). This CDR3 has 19 amino acids. From germline, CDR1 is TSWWSYY and CDR2 QGS. For the CDR3, the DNA is TGTGCTCTTGGGACCCCCTTCCTAATACTGGGGAACGGGGCCGATAAACTCATCTTC. This encodes CALGTPFLILGNGADKLIF.